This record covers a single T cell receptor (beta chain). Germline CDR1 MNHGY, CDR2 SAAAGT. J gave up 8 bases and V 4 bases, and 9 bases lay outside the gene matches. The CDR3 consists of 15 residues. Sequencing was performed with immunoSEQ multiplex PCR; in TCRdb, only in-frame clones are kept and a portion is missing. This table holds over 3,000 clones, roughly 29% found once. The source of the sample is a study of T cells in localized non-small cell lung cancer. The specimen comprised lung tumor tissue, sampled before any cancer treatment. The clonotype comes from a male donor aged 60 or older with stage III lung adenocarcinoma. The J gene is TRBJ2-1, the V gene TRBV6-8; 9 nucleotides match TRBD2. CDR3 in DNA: TGTGCCAGCAGTTCCTGGGGACTAGCTAGCGATGAGCAGTTCTTC. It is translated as CASSSWGLASDEQFF.